Listed below are T cell receptor beta chains from one sample, sequenced in a study of CD8+CD57+ T cells in acquired aplastic anemia. TCRdb processed the reads anew with MiXCR; each CDR3 protein has one entry. The sample records hundreds of thousands of distinct CDR3 sequences, 55% to 75% being singletons. Material: sorted CD4+, CD8+, or CD8+CD57+ T cells (not recorded which) from PBMCs. Receptors were obtained from a human donor in good health, serving as a control. Each CDR3 is given without its conserved first and last residue.

TRBV7-2	TRBJ1-2	ASSPRDGTRGYT
TRBV9	TRBJ1-2	ASSGPGPYGQFYT
TRBV5-1	TRBJ2-7	ASSLAATYEQY
TRBV29-1	TRBJ2-3	SAGGSRKATAF
TRBV2	TRBJ2-3	ASSVTDSDTQY
TRBV27	TRBJ1-5	ASSSTQVSNQPQH
TRBV2	TRBJ2-3	ASSLDRVAGTQQ
TRBV12-3/TRBV12-4	TRBJ2-5	ASSLGRGLEEETQY
TRBV9	TRBJ1-6	ASSVGGGDIGPLH
TRBV5-6	TRBJ1-3	ASSSRDRGNTIY
TRBV5-1	TRBJ1-2	ASSFLDDSDGYT
TRBV15	TRBJ2-7	ATSRGPHGPYALY
TRBV2	TRBJ1-5	ASSDGTGSNQPLH
TRBV20-1	TRBJ1-2	SARAGETQYT
TRBV9	.	ASSVSGLVYPQY
TRBV19	TRBJ2-1	ASSIGRGPSGEQF
TRBV10-2	TRBJ2-1	ASGTPGLAFCNEQF
TRBV7-8	TRBJ2-2	ASSQESLRETQYELF
TRBV5-1	TRBJ1-4	ASSLRTSATNEKLF
TRBV7-9	TRBJ1-4	ASSSLQDEKLF
TRBV7-8	TRBJ2-7	ASAPGGVFYEQY
TRBV6-5	TRBJ2-7	ASRAGTGYDEQY
TRBV20-1	TRBJ2-3	SVVSGTGTEY
TRBV7-3	TRBJ2-5	ASSALGGDQATQY
TRBV9	TRBJ2-1	ASTPQGHGNTQF
TRBV7-2	TRBJ1-6	ASSWGGGTGGRPLH
TRBV10-3	TRBJ2-5	AISDINQETQY
TRBV10-3	TRBJ1-5	AISDGLRDT
TRBV15	TRBJ1-1	ATSRARGMNTEAF
TRBV7-2	TRBJ2-7	AISRGGPRPYEQY
TRBV7-8	TRBJ2-3	ASSLAAGTDTDTQY
TRBV7-9	TRBJ2-5	ASSGGSGYQETQY
TRBV11-2	TRBJ2-3	ASSFATRQY
TRBV5-4	TRBJ2-3	ASSLAKGYGTQY
TRBV6-2/TRBV6-3	TRBJ2-1	ASSGRNNEQF
TRBV2	TRBJ2-2	ASSEEDSRVLGELF
TRBV5-1	TRBJ2-7	ASREGRGDEQY
TRBV7-9	TRBJ1-2	ASSPGDRASWGT
TRBV7-2	TRBJ1-3	ASSQVGEAERNTIY
TRBV7-2	TRBJ1-6	ASSPQGQHNSPLH
TRBV4-1	TRBJ1-3	ASSQLLSSGNTIY
TRBV2	TRBJ1-2	ASVGQFYGYT
TRBV7-4	TRBJ1-5	ASSSSQGGDQPQH
TRBV19	TRBJ1-1	ASSIGAREILNTEAF
TRBV15	TRBJ1-5	ATSREFSNQPQH
TRBV9	TRBJ1-5	ASSSGLDQTNKADQPQH
TRBV12-3/TRBV12-4	TRBJ1-5	ASSRDRGEGSQPQH
TRBV5-1	TRBJ2-5	ASSQSGTKETQY
TRBV20-1	TRBJ2-5	SARDATSSEY
TRBV11-1	TRBJ1-6	ASSLAPGLKGSPLH
TRBV6-6	TRBJ2-1	ASSPSDNEQF
TRBV7-9	TRBJ1-6	ASSSKGPDYLLLH
TRBV7-6	TRBJ2-3	ASSLRVTTDTQY
TRBV7-2	TRBJ2-5	ASSSRTGSVTQY
TRBV29-1	.	SVDSVQGSPDSQH
TRBV7-2	TRBJ1-1	ASSSAWVKLGTL
TRBV13	TRBJ1-5	ASRLSTGDQPQH
TRBV6-5	TRBJ2-3	ASKAQVTGASTDTQY
TRBV13	TRBJ2-1	ASSSSLGGGEQF
TRBV9	TRBJ2-1	ASSLLPSGSEQF